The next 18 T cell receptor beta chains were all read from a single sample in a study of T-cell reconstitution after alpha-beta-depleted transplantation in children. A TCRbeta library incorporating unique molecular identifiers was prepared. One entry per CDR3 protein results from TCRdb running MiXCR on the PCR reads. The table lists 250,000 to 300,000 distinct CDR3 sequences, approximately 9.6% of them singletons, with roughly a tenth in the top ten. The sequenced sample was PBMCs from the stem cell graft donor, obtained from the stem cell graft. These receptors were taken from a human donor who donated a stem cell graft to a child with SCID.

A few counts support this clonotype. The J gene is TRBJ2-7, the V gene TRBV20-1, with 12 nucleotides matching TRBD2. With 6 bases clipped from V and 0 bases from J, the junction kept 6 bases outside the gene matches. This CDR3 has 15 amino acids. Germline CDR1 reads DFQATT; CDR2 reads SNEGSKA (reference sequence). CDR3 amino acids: CSAGTSGRSSYEQYF. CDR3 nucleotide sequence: TGCAGTGCAGGGACTAGCGGGCGGAGCTCCTACGAGCAGTACTTC.

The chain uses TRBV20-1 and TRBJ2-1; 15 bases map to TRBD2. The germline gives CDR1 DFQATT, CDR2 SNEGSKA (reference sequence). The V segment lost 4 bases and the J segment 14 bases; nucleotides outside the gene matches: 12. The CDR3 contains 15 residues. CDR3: CSAIRTSGGALVEFF. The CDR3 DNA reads TGCAGTGCTATCAGGACTAGCGGGGGGGCTTTGGTGGAGTTCTTC.

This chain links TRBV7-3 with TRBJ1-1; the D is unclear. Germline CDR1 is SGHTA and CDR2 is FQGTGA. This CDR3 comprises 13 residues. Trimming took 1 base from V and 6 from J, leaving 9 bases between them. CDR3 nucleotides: TGTGCCAGCAGCTTAAGTGTTTCTTCTGAAGCTTTCTTT. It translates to CASSLSVSSEAFF.

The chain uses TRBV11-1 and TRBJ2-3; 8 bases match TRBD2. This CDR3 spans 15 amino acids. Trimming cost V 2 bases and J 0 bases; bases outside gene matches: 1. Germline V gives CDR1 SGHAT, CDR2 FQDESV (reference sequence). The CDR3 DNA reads TGTGCCAGCAGCTTAAAGCGGGGGAGCACAGATACGCAGTATTTT. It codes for CASSLKRGSTDTQYF.

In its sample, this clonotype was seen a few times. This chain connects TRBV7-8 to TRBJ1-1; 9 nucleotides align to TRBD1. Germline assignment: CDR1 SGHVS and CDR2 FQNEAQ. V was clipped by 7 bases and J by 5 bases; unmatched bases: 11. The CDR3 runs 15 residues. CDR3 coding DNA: TGTGCCAGCACCCTTAGCGGACAGGGGAGTACTGAAGCTTTCTTT. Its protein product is CASTLSGQGSTEAFF.

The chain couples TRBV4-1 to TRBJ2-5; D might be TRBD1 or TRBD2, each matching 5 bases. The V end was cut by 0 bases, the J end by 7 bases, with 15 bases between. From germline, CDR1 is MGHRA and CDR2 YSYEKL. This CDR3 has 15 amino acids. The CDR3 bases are TGCGCCAGCAGCCAAGATGGGGGTAGCTTCGGGACCCAGTACTTC. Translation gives CASSQDGGSFGTQYF.

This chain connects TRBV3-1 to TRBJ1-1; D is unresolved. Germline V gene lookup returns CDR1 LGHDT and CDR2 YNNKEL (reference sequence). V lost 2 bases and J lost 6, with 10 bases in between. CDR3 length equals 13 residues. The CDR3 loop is CASSQRPLPEAFF. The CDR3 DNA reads TGTGCCAGCAGCCAAAGACCCCTGCCTGAAGCTTTCTTT.

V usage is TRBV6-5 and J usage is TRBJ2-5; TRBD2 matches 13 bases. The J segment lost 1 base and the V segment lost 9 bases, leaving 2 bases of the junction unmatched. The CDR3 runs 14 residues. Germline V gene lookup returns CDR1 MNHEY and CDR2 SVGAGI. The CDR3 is CASRTSGGQETQYF. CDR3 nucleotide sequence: TGTGCCAGTAGGACTAGCGGGGGCCAAGAGACCCAGTACTTC.

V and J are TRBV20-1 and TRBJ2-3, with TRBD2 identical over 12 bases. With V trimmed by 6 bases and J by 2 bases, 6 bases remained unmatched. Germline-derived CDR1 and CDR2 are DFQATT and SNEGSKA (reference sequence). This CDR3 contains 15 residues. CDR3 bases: TGCAGTGCCGGGACTAGCGGGTGGTTCACAGATACGCAGTATTTT. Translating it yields CSAGTSGWFTDTQYF.

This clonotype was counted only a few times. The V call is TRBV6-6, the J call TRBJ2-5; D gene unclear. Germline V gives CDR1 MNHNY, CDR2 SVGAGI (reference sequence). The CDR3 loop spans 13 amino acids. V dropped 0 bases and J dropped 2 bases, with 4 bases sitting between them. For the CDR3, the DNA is TGTGCCAGCAGTTACTCGTTACAAGAGACCCAGTACTTC. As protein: CASSYSLQETQYF.

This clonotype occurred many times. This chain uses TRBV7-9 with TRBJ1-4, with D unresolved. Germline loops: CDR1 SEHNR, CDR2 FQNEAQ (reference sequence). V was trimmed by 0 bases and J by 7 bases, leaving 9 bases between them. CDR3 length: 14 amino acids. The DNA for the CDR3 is TGTGCCAGCAGCTTAGCGGGATCGGGTGAAAAACTGTTTTTT. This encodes CASSLAGSGEKLFF.

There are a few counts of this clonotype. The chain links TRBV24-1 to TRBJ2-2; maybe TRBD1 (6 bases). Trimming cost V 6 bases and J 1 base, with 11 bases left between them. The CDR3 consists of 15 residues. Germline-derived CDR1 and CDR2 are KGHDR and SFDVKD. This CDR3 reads CATSRTDGNTGELFF. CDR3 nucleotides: TGTGCCACCAGTCGGACAGACGGGAACACCGGGGAGCTGTTTTTT.

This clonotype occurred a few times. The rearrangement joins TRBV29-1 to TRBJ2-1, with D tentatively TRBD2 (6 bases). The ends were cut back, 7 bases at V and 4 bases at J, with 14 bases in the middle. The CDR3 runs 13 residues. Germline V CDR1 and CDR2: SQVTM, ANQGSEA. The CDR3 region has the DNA TGCAGCGCTCGGGGCGGGGAATACAATGAGCAGTTCTTC. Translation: CSARGGEYNEQFF.

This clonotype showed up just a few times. The CDR3 DNA reads as TGCAGCGGAGGCGGTAACACTGAAGCTTTCTTT. Protein: CSGGGNTEAFF. J is TRBJ1-1 and V is TRBV29-1; the D is unclear. The CDR3 loop spans 11 amino acids. Germline loops: CDR1 SQVTM, CDR2 ANQGSEA. Trimming left V 7 bases short and J 2 bases short, with 8 bases between.

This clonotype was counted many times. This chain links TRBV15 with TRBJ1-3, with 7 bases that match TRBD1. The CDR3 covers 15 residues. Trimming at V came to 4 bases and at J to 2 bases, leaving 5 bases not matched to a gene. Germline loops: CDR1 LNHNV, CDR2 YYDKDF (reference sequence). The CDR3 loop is CATSKGQGAGNTIYF. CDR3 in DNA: TGTGCCACCAGCAAGGGTCAGGGGGCTGGAAACACCATATATTTT.

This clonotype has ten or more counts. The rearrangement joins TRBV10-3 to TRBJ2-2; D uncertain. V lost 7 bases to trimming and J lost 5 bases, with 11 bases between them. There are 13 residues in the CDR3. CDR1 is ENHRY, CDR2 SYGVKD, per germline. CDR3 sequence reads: CAIKSDGTGELFF. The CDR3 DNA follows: TGTGCCATCAAATCGGACGGGACCGGGGAGCTGTTTTTT.

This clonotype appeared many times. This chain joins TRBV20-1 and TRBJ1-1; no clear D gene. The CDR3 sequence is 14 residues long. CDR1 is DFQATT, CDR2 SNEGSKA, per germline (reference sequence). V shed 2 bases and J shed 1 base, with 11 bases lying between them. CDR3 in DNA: TGCAGTGCTAGAACCAGGACGGCGAACACTGAAGCTTTCTTT. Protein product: CSARTRTANTEAFF.

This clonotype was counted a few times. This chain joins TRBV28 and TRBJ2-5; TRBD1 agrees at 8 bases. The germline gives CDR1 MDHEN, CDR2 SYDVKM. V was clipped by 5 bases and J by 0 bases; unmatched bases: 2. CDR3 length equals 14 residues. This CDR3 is CASSQQGDQETQYF. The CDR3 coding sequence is TGTGCCAGCAGTCAACAGGGGGACCAAGAGACCCAGTACTTC.